This T cell receptor (beta chain) appears in the sequencing data of a study of cytomegalovirus exposure and HLA in healthy donors. Germline V gene sequence: CDR1 MRHNA, CDR2 SNTAGT. CDR3 size: 13 residues. V was pared by 4 bases and J by 7 bases, with 10 bases between. Study-wide results and limits: Among the CMV-associated chains, three were confirmed in vitro as specific for CMV antigens. Among TCR beta chains, those listed as cytomegalovirus-associated numbered some 170.

Clones were sequenced by immunoSEQ multiplex PCR, and TCRdb holds only the in-frame ones, with some missing. Here the sample spans 100,000 to 150,000 clones, approximately 94% being singletons. On this clone: Its antigen is as yet unknown.

What was sequenced was PBMCs. The rearrangement links TRBV6-4 to TRBJ2-2; D is ambiguous. This sequence was found in a woman under 30 in good health and CMV-seronegative. DNA of the CDR3: TGTGCCAGCAGTGGAGGAGCCTTCGGGGAGCTGTTTTTT. Protein product: CASSGGAFGELFF.